Listed below are T cell receptor beta chains from one sample, sequenced in a study of cytomegalovirus exposure and HLA in healthy donors. Measured with immunoSEQ multiplex PCR; TCRdb has only the in-frame clones, and not every one. The repertoire holds 60,000 to 85,000 clones, with approximately 80% as singletons. Sequencing used PBMCs. Receptor source: a man aged 70 or older in good health and CMV-seropositive. CDR3s include the opening cysteine and the closing phenylalanine or tryptophan. Fields, in order: D gene, clone size, V gene, J gene, CDR3 protein, CDR3 DNA. D genes are given only for firm matches. The listing skips clone size in some rows; elsewhere it reads once, few, many or a size class.

TRBD2	few	TRBV7-2	TRBJ2-5	CASSLGISGGQETQYF	TGTGCCAGCAGCTTAGGAATTAGCGGGGGCCAAGAGACCCAGTACTTC
.	.	TRBV28	TRBJ1-5	CASSLWQGRKGNQPQHF	TGTGCCAGCAGTTTGTGGCAGGGGCGTAAAGGCAATCAGCCCCAGCATTTT
TRBD1	.	TRBV5-1	TRBJ2-7	CASSLGDRAHEQYF	TGCGCCAGCAGCTTGGGGGACAGGGCCCACGAGCAGTACTTC
.	.	TRBV11-2	TRBJ2-1	CASSLGLALYNEQFF	TGTGCCAGCAGCTTAGGGCTAGCGCTCTACAATGAGCAGTTCTTC
.	.	TRBV4-1	TRBJ1-5	CASSLGTTNQPQHF	TGCGCCAGCAGCCTCGGGACAACCAATCAGCCCCAGCATTTT
.	.	TRBV4-2	TRBJ2-2	CASSQAGGQYTGELFF	TGTGCCAGCAGCCAAGCCGGGGGTCAGTACACCGGGGAGCTGTTTTTT
.	.	TRBV2	TRBJ2-1	CASSEGRSSYNEQFF	TGTGCCAGCAGTGAAGGCCGGAGCTCCTACAATGAGCAGTTCTTC
.	.	TRBV29-1	TRBJ2-7	CSVDTGAYEQYF	TGCAGCGTTGATACTGGTGCCTACGAGCAGTACTTC
.	.	TRBV29-1	TRBJ2-3	CSVLTGTDTQYF	TGCAGCGTTCTGACAGGCACAGATACGCAGTATTTT
TRBD2	few	TRBV6-1	TRBJ2-3	CASSEALRTSGRRDTQYF	TGTGCCAGCAGTGAAGCGCTTCGGACTAGCGGGAGGAGGGATACGCAGTATTTT
TRBD1	.	TRBV7-9	TRBJ1-2	CASSLTGPGGGYTF	TGTGCCAGCAGCTTAACAGGGCCAGGGGGCGGCTACACCTTC
.	.	TRBV5-1	TRBJ2-7	CASSLHRDSYEQYF	TGCGCCAGCAGCCTACACAGGGACTCCTACGAGCAGTACTTC
.	.	TRBV19	TRBJ2-2	CATKSGELFF	TGTGCCACAAAATCCGGGGAGCTGTTTTTT
TRBD2	.	TRBV11-3	TRBJ2-2	CASSPTGTTKTGELFF	TGTGCCAGCAGCCCAACCGGGACTACCAAAACCGGGGAGCTGTTTTTT
TRBD1	few	TRBV10-1	TRBJ2-7	CASSESGDRDEQYF	TGCGCCAGCAGTGAGTCGGGGGACAGGGACGAGCAGTACTTC
.	.	TRBV28	TRBJ1-2	CASLTGSFHYGYTF	TGTGCCAGCTTAACAGGGTCTTTCCACTATGGCTACACCTTC
TRBD2	.	TRBV10-1	TRBJ2-1	CASSASGSSYNEQFF	TGCGCCAGCAGTGCTAGCGGGAGCTCCTACAATGAGCAGTTCTTC
TRBD2	.	TRBV7-2	TRBJ2-1	CASRLAGGRNEQFF	TGTGCCAGCAGGTTAGCGGGAGGTCGGAATGAGCAGTTCTTC
.	.	TRBV7-9	TRBJ2-5	CASSLLVAVQETQYF	TGTGCCAGCAGCTTACTGGTGGCAGTTCAAGAGACCCAGTACTTC
.	.	TRBV11-3	TRBJ2-2	CASSSVGATGELFF	TGTGCCAGCAGCTCCGTGGGGGCCACCGGGGAGCTGTTTTTT
TRBD1	.	TRBV23-1	TRBJ2-1	CASSRTHRGLSYNEQFF	TGCGCCAGCAGTCGGACTCACAGGGGGCTATCCTACAATGAGCAGTTCTTC
TRBD1	.	TRBV29-1	TRBJ1-2	CSVAVGTGGYGYTF	TGCAGCGTTGCGGTGGGGACAGGGGGGTATGGCTACACCTTC
TRBD1	.	TRBV7-8	TRBJ1-1	CASSLGQVNMNTEAFF	TGTGCCAGCAGCTTGGGACAGGTGAACATGAACACTGAAGCTTTCTTT
.	.	TRBV6-4	TRBJ1-2	CASSASMGLGYTF	TGTGCCAGCAGTGCTTCGATGGGGCTTGGCTACACCTTC
TRBD1	.	TRBV29-1	TRBJ2-3	CSVEEQGGTQYF	TGCAGCGTTGAAGAACAGGGGGGTACGCAGTATTTT
.	.	TRBV28	TRBJ2-6	CASVPGDPGANVLTF	TGTGCCAGCGTTCCGGGAGACCCTGGGGCCAACGTCCTGACTTTC
TRBD2	.	TRBV4-1	TRBJ2-3	CASSSGGPTDTQYF	TGCGCCAGCAGCAGCGGGGGGCCTACAGATACGCAGTATTTT
.	few	TRBV4-3	TRBJ1-5	CASSQDGNQPQHF	TGCGCCAGCAGCCAAGACGGCAATCAGCCCCAGCATTTT
.	few	TRBV29-1	TRBJ2-7	CSVSKQASYEQYF	TGCAGCGTTTCCAAACAGGCCTCCTACGAGCAGTACTTC
.	.	TRBV11-3	TRBJ1-1	CASSSGGGGTEAFF	TGTGCCAGCAGCTCAGGCGGCGGGGGGACTGAAGCTTTCTTT
TRBD2	.	TRBV5-1	TRBJ2-1	CASSLVAGYNEQFF	TGCGCCAGCAGCTTGGTAGCGGGTTACAATGAGCAGTTCTTC
.	.	TRBV9	TRBJ2-6	CASSGYREPGANVLTF	TGTGCCAGCAGCGGCTACAGGGAGCCTGGGGCCAACGTCCTGACTTTC